The sequence of this T cell receptor beta chain was determined in a study of PD-1 blockade in classical Hodgkin lymphoma (TCRdb year 2020). Broadly, across the study: Nivolumab dosing was 3 mg/kg intravenously every 2 weeks, continuing until either disease progression or unacceptable toxicity. The study used TCR beta sequencing and CyTOF to define a peripheral blood immune signature of response to PD-1 blockade in classical Hodgkin lymphoma. The paper as a whole reports these results and caveats: Baseline TCR diversity was reported to be lower in newly diagnosed patients than in healthy donors and to be lower still in relapsed/refractory patients. The study was restricted to a single clinical trial cohort, and the causes of repertoire differences, possibly disease activity or prior therapy, were left undefined. Among trial patients, those achieving complete response had baseline diversity similar to that of newly diagnosed patients, while diversity was significantly lower in partial responders and progressors. CD4+ but not CD8+ TCR diversity rose significantly by C4D1 (p=0.0027 vs p=0.16), most apparent in complete responders (p=0.02). Lower diversity was observed in patients in whom nivolumab was started less than 1 year after ASCT, and these patients were excluded from later analyses so that confounding by immune reconstitution would be avoided.

Its CDR3 holds 14 amino acids, cysteine through phenylalanine. Only the CDR3 region is kept as DNA, spanning 42 bases read in frame from base 1. The germline V gene yields SGHRS for CDR1 and YFSETQ for CDR2. Between the V and J ends, shortened by 1 base and 2 bases respectively, the junction contains 10 bases. Genomic DNA was isolated using the Qiagen DNeasy kit from unsorted PBMCs as well as from negatively selected CD4+ and CD8+ fractions. TCR beta CDR3 regions were subjected to amplification by immunoSEQ multiplex PCR with primers that anneal to V and J segments. Amplification bias was minimized using a synthetic immune receptor repertoire, and residual bias was removed computationally after sequencing. In the paper's pipeline: Repertoire diversity was quantified as the Shannon entropy index using custom Python scripts. Unsorted, CD4+ and CD8+ repertoires were examined separately, except in combined analyses, for which CD4+ and CD8+ sequences were merged in silico. A clone was considered expanded if an increase in frequency of at least 2-fold after treatment relative to C1D1 was found, and a pseudocount of 0.5 was applied to clones undetected at baseline. Clones with 0 or 1 copy at C1D1 were classified as singleton clones, and clones with 2 or more copies were classified as non-singleton clones. Clones expanded in unsorted samples were assigned a CD4+, CD8+ or unknown annotation through matching of protein sequences in sorted samples from the same patient. Wilcoxon tests on paired samples were used to test diversity changes from C1D1 to C4D1. TCRdb took this table from immuneACCESS and kept in-frame rearrangements with V and J called. Such tables lack part of the clones; where checked against another copy, unresolved V genes explain under half of the gap, and the rest is unexplained. Clone size and V and J calls were adopted from that table, with D and trimming inferred from the DNA. For this sample there are over 50,000 clones; around nine tenths appear just once. Jointly, the top ten make up 7% to 8.5% of the sample.

The sample's time point label, decoded: cycle 4 day 1 (C4D1), after less than seven weeks of nivolumab. All trial patients had relapsed after autologous stem cell transplantation, with cohorts A, B and C differing in prior brentuximab vedotin exposure. The trial cohort was composed of about 54 patients with relapsed/refractory classical Hodgkin lymphoma, for whom complete response, partial response or progressive disease was recorded as best overall response. Single-agent nivolumab was administered to trial patients in the multi-cohort phase II CheckMate 205 trial. An independent review committee assessed best overall response by applying the 2007 International Working Group response criteria. Trial PBMCs were obtained immediately prior to nivolumab initiation (C1D1) and on therapy at cycle 2 day 1 and cycle 4 day 1. Peripheral blood was collected in 8 mL Vacutainer Cell Preparation Tubes, from which PBMCs were isolated by centrifugation and then cryopreserved.

Concerning this clone itself: What antigen it recognizes has not been identified. No base qualities exist here, and no much larger clone lies one base off it.

Sequenced here: peripheral blood mononuclear cells (PBMCs), sampled before the fourth cycle of nivolumab. The source of this sequence is a human donor with classical Hodgkin lymphoma. The V and J genes are TRBV5-1 and TRBJ2-7; the D gene could be TRBD1 or TRBD2, each one agreeing over 6 bases. The sequenced DNA is TGCGCCAGCAGCTTGCTTCGGGGGCCCTACGAGCAGTACTTC. This translates into CASSLLRGPYEQYF.